This paragraph covers one T cell receptor beta chain sequence. Its antigen remains unidentified. Prepared libraries of TCR beta cDNA carried unique molecular identifiers. TCRdb passed the PCR reads through MiXCR, listing each CDR3 protein once. Here the sample spans around 770,000 distinct CDR3 sequences, around 45% being singletons. This sample is part of a study of post-analysis software for immune sequencing data. Study details: Recorded subtypes: relapsing-remitting, secondary progressive, progressive-relapsing; some patients unannotated.

Germline V gene data show CDR1 as MNHEY and CDR2 as SMNVEV (reference sequence). The CDR3 contains 16 residues. General observations from the study: There was significantly lower normalized Chao1 diversity in multiple sclerosis patients than in controls. When patients were compared with controls, about five TRBV segments were more frequent, TRBV5-6, TRBV5-1 and TRBV20-1 among them. Analysis by F measure revealed that same-batch samples clustered strongly together.

V is TRBV27 and J is TRBJ2-1, with 7 positions matching TRBD2. The J call could be wrong; TRBJ2-7 is a better fit for the DNA end. The sequence came from a girl between 5 and 17 years old with multiple sclerosis. Sequencing was carried out using blood. Here the CDR3 DNA reads TGTGCCAGCAAGGGGAGGGGCAGCGAGGGGTACAATGAGCAGTACTTC. This codes for CASKGRGSEGYNEQYF.